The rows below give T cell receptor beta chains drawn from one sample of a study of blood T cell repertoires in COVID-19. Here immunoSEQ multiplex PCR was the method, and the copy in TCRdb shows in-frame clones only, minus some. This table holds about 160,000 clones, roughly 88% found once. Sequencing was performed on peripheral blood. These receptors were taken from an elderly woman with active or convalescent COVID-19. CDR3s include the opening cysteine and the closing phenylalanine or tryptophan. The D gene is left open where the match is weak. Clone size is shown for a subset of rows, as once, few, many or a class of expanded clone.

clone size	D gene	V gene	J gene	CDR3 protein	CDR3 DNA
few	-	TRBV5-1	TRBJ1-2	CASSWHTF	TGCGCCAGCAGCTGGCACACCTTC
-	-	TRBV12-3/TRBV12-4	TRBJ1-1	CASSLDSNTEAFF	TGTGCCAGCAGTTTGGACAGCAACACTGAAGCTTTCTTT
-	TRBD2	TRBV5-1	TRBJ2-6	CASSPDVSGGTGANVLTF	TGCGCCAGCAGCCCGGATGTTAGCGGGGGTACTGGGGCCAACGTCCTGACTTTC
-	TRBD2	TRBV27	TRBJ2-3	CASPPGAGGRHTQYF	TGTGCCAGCCCCCCCGGGGCGGGGGGGCGACATACGCAGTATTTT
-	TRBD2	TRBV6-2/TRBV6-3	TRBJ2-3	CASSSATSGGDTQYF	TGTGCCAGCAGTTCCGCGACTAGCGGGGGGGATACGCAGTATTTT
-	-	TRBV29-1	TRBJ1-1	CSVRPPGGQTEAFF	TGCAGCGTTCGACCTCCGGGGGGGCAAACTGAAGCTTTCTTT
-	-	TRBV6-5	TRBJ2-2	CASSLQEINTGELFF	TGTGCCAGCAGTTTACAGGAGATCAACACCGGGGAGCTGTTTTTT
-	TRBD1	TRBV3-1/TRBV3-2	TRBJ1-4	CASSQDRGQGPFF	TGTGCCAGCAGCCAAGATCGAGGACAGGGACCGTTTTTT
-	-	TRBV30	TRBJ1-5	CAWSPSGGRQPQHF	TGTGCCTGGTCACCCTCGGGGGGCCGACAGCCCCAGCATTTT
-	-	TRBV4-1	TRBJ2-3	CASSQPTGDVTDTQYF	TGCGCCAGCAGCCAACCGACCGGGGATGTCACAGATACGCAGTATTTT
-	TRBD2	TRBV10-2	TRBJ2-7	CASRETSLYEQYF	TGCGCCAGCAGGGAGACTAGCCTCTACGAGCAGTACTTC